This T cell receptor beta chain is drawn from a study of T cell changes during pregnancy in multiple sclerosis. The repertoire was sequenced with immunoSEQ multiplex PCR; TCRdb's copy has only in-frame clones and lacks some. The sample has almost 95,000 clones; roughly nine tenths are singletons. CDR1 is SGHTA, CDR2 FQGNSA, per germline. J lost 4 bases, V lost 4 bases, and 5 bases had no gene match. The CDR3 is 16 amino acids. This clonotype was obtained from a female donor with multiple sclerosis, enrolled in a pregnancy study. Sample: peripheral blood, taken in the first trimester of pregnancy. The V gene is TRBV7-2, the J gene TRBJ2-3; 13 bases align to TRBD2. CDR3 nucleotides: TGTGCCAGCAGCTGGACTAGCGGGAGACTCCCAGATACGCAGTATTTT. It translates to CASSWTSGRLPDTQYF.